These T cell receptor beta chains were read from a single sample in a study of cytomegalovirus exposure and HLA in healthy donors. Produced via immunoSEQ multiplex PCR; TCRdb's table is partial and in-frame only. Of more than 200,000 clones listed, about 85% are singletons. The specimen was PBMCs. Receptor source: a human donor in good health. Each CDR3 is given with its conserved first and last residue. The D gene is left open where the match is weak. Size is stated for part of the rows, as once, few or many counts, or as a class when the clone is expanded.

j_gene,abundance,v_gene,d_gene,CDR3nt,CDR3aa
TRBJ1-4,-,TRBV19,TRBD1,TGTGCCAGTAGTGCCGGGACAGGGGGTGAAAAACTGTTTTTT,CASSAGTGGEKLFF
TRBJ2-7,-,TRBV29-1,-,TGCAGCGTTGAATGGCAGGGCTACGAGCAGTACTTC,CSVEWQGYEQYF
TRBJ2-7,-,TRBV9,-,TGTGCCAGCAGCGAGGGGGTCGAGCAGTACTTC,CASSEGVEQYF
TRBJ1-5,-,TRBV7-9,-,TGTGCCAGCAGCCCGGGAGGGGAAGATCAGCCCCAGCATTTT,CASSPGGEDQPQHF
TRBJ1-3,-,TRBV15,-,TGTGCCACCAGCAGAGGAGGCGGCGAGCGGGGAAACACCATATATTTT,CATSRGGGERGNTIYF
TRBJ1-2,-,TRBV7-2,TRBD1,TGTGCCAGCAGCCAGGGGGTTGTCTATGGCTACACCTTC,CASSQGVVYGYTF
TRBJ1-1,-,TRBV5-6,-,TGTGCCAGCAGCTTGGACATGAACACTGAAGCTTTCTTT,CASSLDMNTEAFF
TRBJ1-1,few,TRBV6-6,-,TGTGCCAGCAGTTCGGGGAACACTGAAGCTTTCTTT,CASSSGNTEAFF
TRBJ1-1,-,TRBV7-8,-,TGTGCCAGCAGCTTAGCTCGACTATGGGGCACTGAAGCTTTCTTT,CASSLARLWGTEAFF
TRBJ2-6,-,TRBV7-2,-,TGTGCCAGCAGCTTTAGTAGCTCTGGGGCCAACGTCCTGACTTTC,CASSFSSSGANVLTF
TRBJ2-5,-,TRBV19,-,TGTGCCAGTAGTATTAAAGGGGACATTCAGACCCAGTACTTC,CASSIKGDIQTQYF
TRBJ2-7,-,TRBV5-8,TRBD2,TGTGCCAGCAGACCGAGCGGGGGTCCCTTCTACGAGCAGTACTTC,CASRPSGGPFYEQYF
TRBJ2-3,-,TRBV19,-,TGTGCCAGTAGTTTAGTATCTTCTAGCACAGATACGCAGTATTTT,CASSLVSSSTDTQYF
TRBJ2-1,-,TRBV10-1,-,TGCGCCAGCAGTGAGCGGGTGAATCCCGGCTACAATGAGCAGTTCTTC,CASSERVNPGYNEQFF
TRBJ2-5,-,TRBV28,TRBD2,TGTGCCAGCAGTACTCTAGCGGGCCAAGAGACCCAGTACTTC,CASSTLAGQETQYF
TRBJ2-1,-,TRBV2,TRBD1,TGTGCCAGCAGTCGGGACAGCTCAAGCTCCTACAATGAGCAGTTCTTC,CASSRDSSSSYNEQFF
TRBJ2-7,-,TRBV11-2,TRBD2,TGTGCCAGCAGCTTACGGCGCCTAGCGGCCCACTACGAGCAGTACTTC,CASSLRRLAAHYEQYF
TRBJ2-3,-,TRBV28,TRBD2,TGTGCCAGCAGTGGACTAGCGGGAGTTTTAACAGATACGCAGTATTTT,CASSGLAGVLTDTQYF
TRBJ2-3,-,TRBV19,TRBD2,TGTGCCAGCCAAACTAGCGGGAGGGCCGGAGATACGCAGTATTTT,CASQTSGRAGDTQYF
TRBJ2-1,-,TRBV19,-,TGTGCCAGTAGTCGACAGGATGTTTCCTACAATGAGCAGTTCTTC,CASSRQDVSYNEQFF
TRBJ2-7,-,TRBV19,TRBD1,TGTGCCAGTAGTATCTCGTGGACAGGGAGCTACGAGCAGTACTTC,CASSISWTGSYEQYF
TRBJ2-7,-,TRBV7-9,-,TGTTCCAGCAGCTCAGGGACAAACTACGAGCAGTACTTC,CSSSSGTNYEQYF
TRBJ2-7,-,TRBV6-6,TRBD2,TGTGCCAGCATTGGACTAGCGGACTCCTACGAGCAGTACTTC,CASIGLADSYEQYF
TRBJ1-5,-,TRBV19,-,TGTGCCAGTAGTTTGGACAGAATGAACTCCAAGCCCCAGCATTTT,CASSLDRMNSKPQHF
TRBJ1-5,-,TRBV29-1,-,TGCAGCGTTGAAGATGGGGGGTCCAATCAGCCCCAGCATTTT,CSVEDGGSNQPQHF
TRBJ2-2,-,TRBV7-9,-,TGTGCCAGCAGCCCCGCGGTCACCGGGGAGCTGTTTTTT,CASSPAVTGELFF